The T cell receptor beta chain described here comes from a study of regulatory T cells in long-lasting Graves disease. To make TCR beta libraries, researchers used iRepertoire HTBI primers and Arm-PCR of CDR3 regions. One entry per CDR3 protein results from TCRdb running MiXCR on the multiplex PCR reads. The sample carries some 600,000 distinct CDR3 sequences, 16% recorded once. Specified time point: newly diagnosed GD, antithyroid drugs for less than 3 months. RNA isolated from PBMCs was used to make the TCR library. General study results and limits: New patients shared fewer public clonotypes (about 1,000) than persistent patients did (around 2,700).

Trimming stripped 3 bases from V and 0 bases from J, with 11 bases between. The germline CDR1 and CDR2 sequences are SGHVT and SQSDAQ. There are 15 residues in the CDR3. There are many counts of this clonotype. Its specificity is unknown. This sample also appeared in a second study, on T cells in Graves' hyperthyroidism and ophthalmopathy.

The sample consisted of peripheral blood mononuclear cells (PBMCs), taken at new diagnosis, from a patient treated with antithyroid drugs. This sequence was found in a man younger than 35 with Graves disease. The chain links TRBV7-4 to TRBJ1-1; D is uncertain. The CDR3 bases are TGTGCCAGCAGCTTCATGGTGCTAATGAACACTGAAGCTTTCTTT. Amino acid sequence: CASSFMVLMNTEAFF.